This TCR beta chain was sequenced during a study of response to subunit inactivated influenza vaccine. MiXCR was run by TCRdb on the RT-PCR reads, yielding one entry per CDR3 protein. The sample gives over 400,000 distinct CDR3 sequences, 10% to 15% of which show up once; roughly 14% is in the top ten. The germline V gene has CDR1 SGHRS and CDR2 YFSETQ. This CDR3 is 14 amino acids long. V gave up 2 bases and J gave up 3 bases, with 11 bases separating them. This clonotype appeared a few times. Its matching antigen is unknown. General study results and limits: The authors proposed limited new T cell recruitment per seasonal influenza vaccination.

The chain uses TRBV5-1 and TRBJ1-1, with D possibly being TRBD1 (5 bases). The TCR was taken from a man aged 50-60 years who received an inactivated influenza vaccine. The specimen comprised PBMCs from blood, sampled about 6 weeks after vaccination. CDR3 nucleotides: TGCGCCAGCAGCTTAAGACAGCCAGACACTGAAGCTTTCTTT. It is translated as CASSLRQPDTEAFF.